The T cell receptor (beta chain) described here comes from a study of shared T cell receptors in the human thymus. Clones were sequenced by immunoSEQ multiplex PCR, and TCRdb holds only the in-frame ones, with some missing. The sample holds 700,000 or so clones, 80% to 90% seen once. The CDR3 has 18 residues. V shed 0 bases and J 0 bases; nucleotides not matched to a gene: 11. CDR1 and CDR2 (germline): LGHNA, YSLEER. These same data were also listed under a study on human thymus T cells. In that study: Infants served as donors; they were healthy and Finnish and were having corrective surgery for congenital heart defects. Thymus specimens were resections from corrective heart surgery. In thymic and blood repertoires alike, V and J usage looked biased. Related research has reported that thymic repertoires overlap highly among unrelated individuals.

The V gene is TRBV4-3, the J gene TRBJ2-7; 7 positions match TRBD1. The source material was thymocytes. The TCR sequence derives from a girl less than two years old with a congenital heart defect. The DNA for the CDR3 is TGCGCCAGCAGCCAAGATATGAAAACGGGACAGAGCTCCTACGAGCAGTACTTC. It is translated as CASSQDMKTGQSSYEQYF.